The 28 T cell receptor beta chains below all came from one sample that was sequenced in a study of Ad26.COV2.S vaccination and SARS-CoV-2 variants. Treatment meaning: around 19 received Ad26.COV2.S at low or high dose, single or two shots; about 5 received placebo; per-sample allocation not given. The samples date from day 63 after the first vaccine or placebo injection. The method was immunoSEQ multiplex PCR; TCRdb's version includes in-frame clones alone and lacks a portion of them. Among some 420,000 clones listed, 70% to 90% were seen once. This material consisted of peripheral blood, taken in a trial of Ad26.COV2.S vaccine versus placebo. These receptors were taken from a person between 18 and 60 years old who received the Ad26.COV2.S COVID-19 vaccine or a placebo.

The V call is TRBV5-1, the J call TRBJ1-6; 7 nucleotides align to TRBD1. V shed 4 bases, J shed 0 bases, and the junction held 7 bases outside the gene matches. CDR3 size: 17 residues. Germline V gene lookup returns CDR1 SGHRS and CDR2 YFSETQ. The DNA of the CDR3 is TGCGCCAGCAGCGCTATGACAGGGAACTCCTATAATTCACCCCTCCACTTT. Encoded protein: CASSAMTGNSYNSPLHF.

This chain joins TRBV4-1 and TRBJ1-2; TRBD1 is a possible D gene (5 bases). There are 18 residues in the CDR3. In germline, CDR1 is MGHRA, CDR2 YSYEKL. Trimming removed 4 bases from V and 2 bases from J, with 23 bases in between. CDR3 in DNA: TGCGCCAGCAGCCCCCAACCGACCCGGGGAGGGGCGAACTATGGCTACACCTTC. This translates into CASSPQPTRGGANYGYTF.

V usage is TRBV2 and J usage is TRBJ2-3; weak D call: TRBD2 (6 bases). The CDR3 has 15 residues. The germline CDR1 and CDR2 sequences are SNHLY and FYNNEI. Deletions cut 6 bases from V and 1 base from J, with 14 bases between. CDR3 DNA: TGTGCCAGCAGCCTGGAGGGGTATGGCACAGATACGCAGTATTTT. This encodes CASSLEGYGTDTQYF. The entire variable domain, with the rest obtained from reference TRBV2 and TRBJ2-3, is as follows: EPEVTQTPSHQVTQMGQEVILRCVPISNHLYFYWYRQILGQKVEFLVSFYNNEISEKSEIFDDQFSVERPDGSNFTLKIRSTKLEDSAMYFCASSLEGYGTDTQYFGPGTRLTVL.

The chain's CDR3 is CASSPIAGVVGELFF. CDR3 coding DNA: TGTGCCAGCAGCCCGATAGCGGGGGTTGTGGGGGAGCTGTTTTTT. The chain couples TRBV7-2 to TRBJ2-2, with 9 positions matching TRBD2. Trimming at V came to 5 bases and at J to 8 bases, leaving 9 bases not matched to a gene. This CDR3 is built from 15 residues. Germline CDR1 reads SGHTA; CDR2 reads FQGNSA.

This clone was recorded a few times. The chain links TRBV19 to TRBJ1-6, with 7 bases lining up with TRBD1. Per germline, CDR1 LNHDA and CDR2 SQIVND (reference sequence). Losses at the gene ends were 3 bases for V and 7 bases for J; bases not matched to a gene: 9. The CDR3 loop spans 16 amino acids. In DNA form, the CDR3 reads TGTGCCAGTAGTATGAGGGGGCCAGGGAACAATTCACCCCTCCACTTT. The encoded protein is CASSMRGPGNNSPLHF.

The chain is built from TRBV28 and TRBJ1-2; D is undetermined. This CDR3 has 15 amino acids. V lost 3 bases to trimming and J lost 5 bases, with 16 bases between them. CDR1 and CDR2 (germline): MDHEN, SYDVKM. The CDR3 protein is CASSFNSRRFYGYTF. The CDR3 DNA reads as TGTGCCAGCAGTTTTAACTCCCGACGATTTTATGGCTACACCTTC.

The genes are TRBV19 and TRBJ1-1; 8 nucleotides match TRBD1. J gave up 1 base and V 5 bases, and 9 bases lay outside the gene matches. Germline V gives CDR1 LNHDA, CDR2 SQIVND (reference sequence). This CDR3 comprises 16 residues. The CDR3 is CASSRTDRGPNTEAFF. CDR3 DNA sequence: TGTGCCAGTAGTCGGACAGACAGGGGTCCGAACACTGAAGCTTTCTTT.

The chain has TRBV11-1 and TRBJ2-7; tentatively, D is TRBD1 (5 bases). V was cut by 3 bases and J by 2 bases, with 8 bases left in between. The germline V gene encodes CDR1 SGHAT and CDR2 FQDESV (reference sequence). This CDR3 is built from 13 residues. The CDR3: CASSFDRPYEQYF. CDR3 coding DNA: TGTGCCAGCAGCTTTGACAGACCCTACGAGCAGTACTTC.

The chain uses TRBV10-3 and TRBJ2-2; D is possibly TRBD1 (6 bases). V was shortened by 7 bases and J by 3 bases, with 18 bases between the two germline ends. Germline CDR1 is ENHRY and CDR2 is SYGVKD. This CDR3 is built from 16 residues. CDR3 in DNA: TGTGCCATCACCCGGGACAACCAACGGGACACCGGGGAGCTGTTTTTT. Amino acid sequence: CAITRDNQRDTGELFF.

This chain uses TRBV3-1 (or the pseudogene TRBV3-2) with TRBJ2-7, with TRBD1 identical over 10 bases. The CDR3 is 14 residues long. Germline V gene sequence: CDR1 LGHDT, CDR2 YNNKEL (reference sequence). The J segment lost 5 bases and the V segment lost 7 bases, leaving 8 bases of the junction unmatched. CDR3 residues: CASTIGQGDHEQYF. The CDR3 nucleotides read TGTGCCAGCACAATCGGACAGGGGGACCACGAGCAGTACTTC.

CDR3 in DNA: TGTGCCAGTAGATGGACGGGGAGCAATCAGCCCCAGCATTTT. Translated, it gives CASRWTGSNQPQHF. The chain is built from TRBV19 and TRBJ1-5; D gene uncertain. The CDR3 totals 14 residues. Germline CDR1 and CDR2: LNHDA and SQIVND (reference sequence). Between the trimmed V and J ends, which lost 6 bases and 1 base, there was a span of 10 bases.

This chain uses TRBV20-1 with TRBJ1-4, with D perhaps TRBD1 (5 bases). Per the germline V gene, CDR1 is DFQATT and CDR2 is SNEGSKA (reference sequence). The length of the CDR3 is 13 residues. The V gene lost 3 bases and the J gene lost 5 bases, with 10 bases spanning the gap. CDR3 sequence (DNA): TGCAGTGCTAGTGCAGGGCTCAATGAAAAACTGTTTTTT. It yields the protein CSASAGLNEKLFF.

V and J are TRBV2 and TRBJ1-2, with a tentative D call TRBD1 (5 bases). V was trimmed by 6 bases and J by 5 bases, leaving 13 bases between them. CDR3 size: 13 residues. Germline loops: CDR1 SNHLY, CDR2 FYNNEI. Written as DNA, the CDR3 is TGTGCCAGCAGAGACCAGGGATTTTATGGCTACACCTTC. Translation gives CASRDQGFYGYTF. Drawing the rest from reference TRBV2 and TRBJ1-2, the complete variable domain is EPEVTQTPSHQVTQMGQEVILRCVPISNHLYFYWYRQILGQKVEFLVSFYNNEISEKSEIFDDQFSVERPDGSNFTLKIRSTKLEDSAMYFCASRDQGFYGYTFGSGTRLTVV.

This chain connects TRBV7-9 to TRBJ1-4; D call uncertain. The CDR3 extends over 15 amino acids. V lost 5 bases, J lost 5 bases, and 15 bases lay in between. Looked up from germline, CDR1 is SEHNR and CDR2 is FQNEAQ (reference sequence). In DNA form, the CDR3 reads TGTGCCAGCAGCCTTCCAGGTGGCGGGAATGAAAAACTGTTTTTT. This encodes CASSLPGGGNEKLFF.

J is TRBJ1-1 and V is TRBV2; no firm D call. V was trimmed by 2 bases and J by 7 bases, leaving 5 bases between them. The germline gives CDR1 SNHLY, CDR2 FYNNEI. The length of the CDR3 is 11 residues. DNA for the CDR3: TGTGCCAGCAGTGAATGGGATGAAGCTTTCTTT. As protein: CASSEWDEAFF.

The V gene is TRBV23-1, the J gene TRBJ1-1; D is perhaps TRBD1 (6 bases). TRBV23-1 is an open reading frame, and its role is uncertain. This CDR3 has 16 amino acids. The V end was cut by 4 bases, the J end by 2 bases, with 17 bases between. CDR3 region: CASSRLLIQGNTEAFF. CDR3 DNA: TGCGCCAGCAGTCGACTACTGATACAGGGAAACACTGAAGCTTTCTTT.

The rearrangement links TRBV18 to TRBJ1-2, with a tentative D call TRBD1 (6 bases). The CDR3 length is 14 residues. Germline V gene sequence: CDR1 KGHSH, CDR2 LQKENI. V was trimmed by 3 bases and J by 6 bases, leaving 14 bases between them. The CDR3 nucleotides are TGTGCCAGCTCACCCGCGGGGGGCTTCAATGGCTACACCTTC. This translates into CASSPAGGFNGYTF.

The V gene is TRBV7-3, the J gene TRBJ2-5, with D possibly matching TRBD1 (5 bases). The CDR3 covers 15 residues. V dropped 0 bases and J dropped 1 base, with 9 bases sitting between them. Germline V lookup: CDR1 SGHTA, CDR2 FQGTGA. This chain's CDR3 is CASSLTPGLQETQYF. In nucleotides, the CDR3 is TGTGCCAGCAGCTTAACGCCAGGGCTCCAAGAGACCCAGTACTTC.

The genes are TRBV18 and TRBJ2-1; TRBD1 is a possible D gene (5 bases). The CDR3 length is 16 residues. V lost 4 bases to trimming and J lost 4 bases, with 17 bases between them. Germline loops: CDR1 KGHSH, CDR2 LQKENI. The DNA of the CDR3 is TGTGCCAGCTCACAAATATCGGGCAAGGGGTACAATGAGCAGTTCTTC. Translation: CASSQISGKGYNEQFF.

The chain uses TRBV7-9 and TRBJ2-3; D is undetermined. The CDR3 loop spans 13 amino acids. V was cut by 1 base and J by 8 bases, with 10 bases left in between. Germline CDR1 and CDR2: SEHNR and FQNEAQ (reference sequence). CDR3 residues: CASSLEVAVTQYF. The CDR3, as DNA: TGTGCCAGCAGCTTAGAGGTTGCGGTTACGCAGTATTTT.

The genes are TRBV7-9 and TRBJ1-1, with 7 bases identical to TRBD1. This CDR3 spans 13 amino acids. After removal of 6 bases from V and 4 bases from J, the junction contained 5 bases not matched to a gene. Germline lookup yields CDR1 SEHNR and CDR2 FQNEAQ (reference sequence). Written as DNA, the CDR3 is TGTGCCAGCAGTCAGACAGGGACCACTGAAGCTTTCTTT. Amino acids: CASSQTGTTEAFF.

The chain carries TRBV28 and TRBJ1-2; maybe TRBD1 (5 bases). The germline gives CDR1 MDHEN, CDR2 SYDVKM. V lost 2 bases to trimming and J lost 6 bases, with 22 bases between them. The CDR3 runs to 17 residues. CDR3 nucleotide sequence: TGTGCCAGCAGTTTAAGCCTGGGGGGAGGCCATTTCGATGGCTACACCTTC. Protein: CASSLSLGGGHFDGYTF.

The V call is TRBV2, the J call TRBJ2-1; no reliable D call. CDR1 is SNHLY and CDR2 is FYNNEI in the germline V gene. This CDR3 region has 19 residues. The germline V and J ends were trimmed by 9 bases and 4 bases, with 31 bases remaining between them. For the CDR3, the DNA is TGTGCCAGTCGCCAGCCTCCTCACCTCATCAGCCCCCCGTACAATGAGCAGTTCTTC. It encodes CASRQPPHLISPPYNEQFF.

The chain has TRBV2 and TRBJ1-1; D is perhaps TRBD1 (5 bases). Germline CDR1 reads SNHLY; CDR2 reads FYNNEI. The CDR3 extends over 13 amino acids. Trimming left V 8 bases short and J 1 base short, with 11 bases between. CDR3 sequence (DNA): TGTGCCAGCTGGGGGACGGCGAACACTGAAGCTTTCTTT. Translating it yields CASWGTANTEAFF.

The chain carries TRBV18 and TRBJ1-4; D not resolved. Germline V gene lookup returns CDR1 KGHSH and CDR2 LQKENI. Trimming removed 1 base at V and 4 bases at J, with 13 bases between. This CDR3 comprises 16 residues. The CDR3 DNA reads TGTGCCAGCTCACCACGTAAAACGGCCGGTAATGAAAAACTGTTTTTT. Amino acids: CASSPRKTAGNEKLFF.

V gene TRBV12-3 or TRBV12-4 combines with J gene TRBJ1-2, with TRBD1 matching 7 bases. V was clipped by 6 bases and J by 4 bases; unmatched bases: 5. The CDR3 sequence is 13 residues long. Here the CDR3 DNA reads TGTGCCAGCAGCCAGGGACAGATCTATGGCTACACCTTC. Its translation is CASSQGQIYGYTF.

The chain's CDR3 is CASSPRGESYGYTF. The CDR3 DNA sequence: TGCGCCAGCAGCCCCCGTGGGGAGAGCTATGGCTACACCTTC. The chain couples TRBV4-3 to TRBJ1-2; D ambiguous. The CDR3 has 14 residues. Trimming cost V 4 bases and J 4 bases, with 13 bases left between them. In germline, CDR1 is LGHNA, CDR2 YSLEER.

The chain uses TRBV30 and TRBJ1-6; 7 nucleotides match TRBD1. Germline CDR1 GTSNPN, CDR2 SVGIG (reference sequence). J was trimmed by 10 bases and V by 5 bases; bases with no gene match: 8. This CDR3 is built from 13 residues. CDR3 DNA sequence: TGTGCCTGGGGGGGACAGTGGGGATCACCCCTCCACTTT. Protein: CAWGGQWGSPLHF.